The entry that follows covers one T cell receptor (beta chain) sequence. Its recognized antigen is unknown. Per-nucleotide qualities are absent, and no much larger clonotype sits a single base away. A history of other malignancies or of prior chemotherapy or radiotherapy was absent in all patients, and node-negative disease was shown on CT and PET/CT in all patients. At each of two time points, around 6.5 milliliters of peripheral venous blood were collected in EDTA tubes. Ficoll-Paque Plus density-gradient centrifugation was used to isolate PBMCs. Right after collection, samples were kept at -80 degrees C until analysis. This specimen belongs to a study of prognosis after radiotherapy for stage I lung cancer (dated by TCRdb to the early 2020s). Broadly, across the study: Between early 2018 and 2019, 20 or so stage I NSCLC patients were enrolled in Nanjing, China. Using image-guided IMRT or VMAT, SBRT was delivered in 3 to 5 fractions at a biologically effective dose of at least 100 Gy. After SBRT, distant metastases developed in about 20% of the 19 patients at a median of 7 months, while the remaining 15 patients had no significant progression. Squamous cell carcinoma histology was identified in six to eight patients, and adenocarcinoma histology was identified in twelve patients. The study took one blood sample before SBRT and one after SBRT from each of around 19 patients and sequenced all 40 or so samples. Stage I lung tumors that were newly diagnosed and primary were found in approximately 15 patients, while about five patients had oligometastatic NSCLC after surgical resection of the primary tumor. SBRT was not combined with any concurrent therapy in any patient. The cohort comprised 10 to 15 men and six or seven women with a median age of almost 75 years, ranging from roughly 53 to 84 years. Every patient was deemed medically inoperable, around eleven because of comorbidities and 7 because they refused surgery. The study profiled peripheral blood TCR beta repertoires from stage I NSCLC patients before and after stereotactic body radiotherapy and related them to distant failure. Overall study outcomes, separate from this receptor: No determination of tumor specificity was made for expanded TCR clones. Limitations of the study included a small cohort and short follow-up, and the study findings need independent validation. After SBRT, the count of unique TCR clones dropped from a median of roughly 10,000 beforehand to roughly 7,000 afterward (Wilcoxon paired P=0.011). Post-SBRT Shannon entropy and its change from baseline were lower in patients who developed distant metastases; baseline Shannon entropy was not associated with metastases. None of the reported P values were adjusted for multiple comparisons. Differences by metastasis status were reportedly seen in TRBV and TRBJ usage frequencies, involving two V genes at baseline and, after SBRT, nine or ten V genes and two J genes.

The TCR beta CDR3 region was amplified from genomic DNA by two rounds of multiplex PCR. In the first round of PCR, primers specific to each TRBV and TRBJ gene were used, and the primer sequences are filed in Chinese patent CN105087789A. Universal primers were used in the second round of PCR. The Roche High Pure PCR Template Preparation Kit was used to extract genomic DNA from the frozen PBMCs. The libraries underwent paired-end sequencing with 151 bp reads on an Illumina HiSeq 3000. Turning to the authors' computational methods: CutAdapt was used to discard raw reads that did not contain the multiplex PCR primer sequences. High-quality paired reads were merged into contigs with PEAR. By aligning each contig to reference sequences, MiXCR assigned the TRB V, D and J gene segments to that contig. CDR3 sequences were clustered by base quality and sequence similarity to remove sequencing errors. Shannon entropy normalized by the natural log of productive TCR sequence number was used as the measure of diversity. Clonality was computed as one minus the ratio of Shannon entropy to the natural log of the number of unique clonotypes. The Youden index of ROC curves was used to select progression-free survival cut-offs for repertoire metrics, and analyses were performed in R 3.5.3. TCRdb reprocessing: public reads trimmed at Q25 with fastp, clones called with MiXCR, in-frame beta chains kept. Records with the same CDR3 protein are collapsed into one entry carrying the most frequent genes and DNA. Here the V and J calls rest on TCRdb's processing, not on the authors' analysis. The sample table lists about 31,000 distinct CDR3 sequences, around 43% of them with a count of one. The biggest ten clones account for 15% of the sample.

This receptor was taken from a donor aged 50 or older with non-small cell lung cancer. Sequencing used PBMCs, obtained before or after stereotactic body radiation therapy (not recorded which).

Read as DNA, the sequence is TGTGCCAGCAGCCAAGATGGGCTAGCCAAAAACATTCAGTACTTC. It is translated as CASSQDGLAKNIQYF. The chain is made from TRBV3-1 and TRBJ2-4, with the D gene too uncertain to name. The V end loses 0 bases and the J end loses 0 bases, and a stretch of 6 bases separates them. Based on the germline V gene (reference sequence), the CDR1 and CDR2 sequences are LGHDT and YNNKEL. The CDR3 starts with the cysteine, ends with the phenylalanine, and has 15 residues. Here the CDR3 DNA is all that survives: 45 bases in frame from base 1.